This TCR beta chain originates from a study of T-cell reconstitution after alpha-beta-depleted transplantation in children. Researchers prepared the TCRbeta library using unique molecular identifiers, the study reports. TCRdb called the PCR reads again in MiXCR, with one record for every CDR3 protein. The table records fewer than 150,000 distinct CDR3 sequences, roughly 23% of them present only once. Findings and limits, study-wide: It was reported that alpha-beta T cells came from several hundred expanded graft clones (about two months after transplant). Diversity and T-cell counts at one year after transplant derived mostly from new T cells.

This clonotype showed up many times. Its antigen is still unknown. The CDR3 extends over 15 amino acids. The germline V gene has CDR1 MNHEY and CDR2 SMNVEV (reference sequence). Trimming removed 6 bases from V and 0 bases from J; junction bases left unmatched: 4. Here the sequenced sample was PBMCs, mostly from graft donor cells, taken 180 days after TCRalphabeta/CD19-depleted stem cell transplant. The sequence derives from a male patient under 10 years old who had a stem cell transplant for chronic granulomatous disease, so the T cells may come from the graft donor. V usage is TRBV27 and J usage is TRBJ1-5; 8 bases map to TRBD1. The CDR3 nucleotides are TGTGCCAGCAGCCGACAGGGGCTTAGCAATCAGCCCCAGCATTTT. Encoded protein: CASSRQGLSNQPQHF.